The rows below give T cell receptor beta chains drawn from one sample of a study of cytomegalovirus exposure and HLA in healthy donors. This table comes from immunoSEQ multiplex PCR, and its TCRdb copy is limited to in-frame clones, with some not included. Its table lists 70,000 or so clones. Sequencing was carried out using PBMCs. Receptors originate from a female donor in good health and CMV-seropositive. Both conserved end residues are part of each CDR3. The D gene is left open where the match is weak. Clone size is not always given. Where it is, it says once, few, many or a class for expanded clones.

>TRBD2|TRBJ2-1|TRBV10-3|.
TGTGCCATCAGTGATAAATCGGGGGGATACTCGGACAATGAGCAGTTCTTC
CAISDKSGGYSDNEQFF
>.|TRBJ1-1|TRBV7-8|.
TGTGCCAGCAGGGCGAACACTGAAGCTTTCTTT
CASRANTEAFF
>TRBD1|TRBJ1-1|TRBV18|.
TGTGCCAGCTCCGGGACAGGGGGCTTTGAAGCTTTCTTT
CASSGTGGFEAFF
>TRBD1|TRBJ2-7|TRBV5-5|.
TGTGCCAGCAGCTCATGGGGACAGAACTACGAGCAGTACTTC
CASSSWGQNYEQYF
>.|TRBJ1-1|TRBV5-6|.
TGTGCCAGCAGCTTGGCATGGAGGACTGAAGCTTTCTTT
CASSLAWRTEAFF
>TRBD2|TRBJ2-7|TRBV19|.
TGTGCCAGTAGTAAAGGACCCCTAGCGGGGGGGCCGAGCGAGCAGTACTTC
CASSKGPLAGGPSEQYF
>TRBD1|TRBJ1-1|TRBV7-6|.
TGTGCCAGCAGCGAAAGACAGGGCTCGAGCACTGAAGCTTTCTTT
CASSERQGSSTEAFF
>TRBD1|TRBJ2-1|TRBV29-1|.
TGCAGCGTTGGAAGGGACAGAGATTACAATGAGCAGTTCTTC
CSVGRDRDYNEQFF
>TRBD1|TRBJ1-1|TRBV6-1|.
TGTGCCAGCAGTGTTGGGACAGGGATCTTGGACACTGAAGCTTTCTTT
CASSVGTGILDTEAFF
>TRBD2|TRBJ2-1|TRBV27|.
TGTGCCAGCAGTCTTAGGACTAGCGGAGAATACAATGAGCAGTTCTTC
CASSLRTSGEYNEQFF
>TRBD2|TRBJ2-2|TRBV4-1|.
TGCGCCAGCAGCCCCCGCCTAGCGGCGAACACCGGGGAGCTGTTTTTT
CASSPRLAANTGELFF
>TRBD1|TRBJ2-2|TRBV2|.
TGTGCCAGCAGTGGACAGGGGGCGAACACCGGGGAGCTGTTTTTT
CASSGQGANTGELFF
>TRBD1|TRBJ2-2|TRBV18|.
TGTGCCAGCTCCCCACGTGGGGGACAGGGGGCGCCCGGGGAGCTGTTTTTT
CASSPRGGQGAPGELFF
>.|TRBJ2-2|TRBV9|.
TGTGCCAGCAGCTCTCAAAATCCAGCGGGTTTCACCGGGGAGCTGTTTTTT
CASSSQNPAGFTGELFF
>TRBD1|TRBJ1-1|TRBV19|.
TGTGCCAGTAGTGTCGTAAACCCAGGGGGAATGGGCACTGAAGCTTTCTTT
CASSVVNPGGMGTEAFF
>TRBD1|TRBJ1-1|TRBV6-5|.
TGTGCCAGCAGGCCCAGGGGGGAGAACACTGAAGCTTTCTTT
CASRPRGENTEAFF
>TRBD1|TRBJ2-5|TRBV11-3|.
TGTGCCAGCAGCCCGCGGAGTGGGCAGGGGGCAGAGACCCAGTACTTC
CASSPRSGQGAETQYF
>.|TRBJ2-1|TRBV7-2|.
TGTGCCAGCAGCCCCGGACAGTACAATGAGCAGTTCTTC
CASSPGQYNEQFF
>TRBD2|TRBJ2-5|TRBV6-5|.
TGTGCCAGCAGCCAGAGCGGGGTAGGGGAGACCCAGTACTTC
CASSQSGVGETQYF
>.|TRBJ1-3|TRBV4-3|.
TGCGCCAGCAGCCAAGACGAAAGGGGCGGAAACACCATATATTTT
CASSQDERGGNTIYF
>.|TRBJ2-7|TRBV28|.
TGTGTAGTGGGGGCTAACTACGAGCAGTACTTC
CVVGANYEQYF
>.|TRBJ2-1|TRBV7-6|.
TGTGCCAGCAGCTTCCGGTCGGGCTCCTACAATGAGCAGTTCTTC
CASSFRSGSYNEQFF
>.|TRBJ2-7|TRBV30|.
TGTGCCTGGAGTGTCGAGTCCTACGAGCAGTACTTC
CAWSVESYEQYF
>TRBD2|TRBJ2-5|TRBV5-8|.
TGTGCCAGCAGCTTGCTAGCGGGGGGGGAGACCCAGTACTTC
CASSLLAGGETQYF
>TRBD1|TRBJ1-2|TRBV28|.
TGTGCCAGCAGTACCGGACAGGGGTTAGTCGGCTACACCTTC
CASSTGQGLVGYTF
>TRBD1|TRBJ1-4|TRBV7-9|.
TGTGCCAGCAGCCAGACAGGGATCACCGAAAAACTGTTTTTT
CASSQTGITEKLFF
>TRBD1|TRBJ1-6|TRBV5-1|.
TGCGCCAGCAGCTTCGGAGACAGGGGTAATTCACCCCTCCACTTT
CASSFGDRGNSPLHF
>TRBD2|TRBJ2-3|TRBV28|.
TGTGCCAGCAGTTTAGGGACTAGCGGAACTACTAGCACAGATACGCAGTATTTT
CASSLGTSGTTSTDTQYF
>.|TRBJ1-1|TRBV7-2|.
TGTGCCAGCAGCTTAGCAGGGGACACTGAAGCTTTCTTT
CASSLAGDTEAFF
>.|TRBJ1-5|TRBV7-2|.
TGTGCCAGCAGCTTAGTAGGGGGGGCGGATCAGCCCCAGCATTTT
CASSLVGGADQPQHF
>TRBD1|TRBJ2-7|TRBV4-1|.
TGCGCCAGCAGCCTTTCCGGACAGGGTGGAATCTACGAGCAGTACTTC
CASSLSGQGGIYEQYF
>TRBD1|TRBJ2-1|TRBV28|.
TGTGCCAGCCAAGAGGGGGCGGCAGAGGTCTACAATGAGCAGTTCTTC
CASQEGAAEVYNEQFF
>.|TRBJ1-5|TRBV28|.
TGTGCCAGCAGCTCGCTTGAGGGTGGCAATCAGCCCCAGCATTTT
CASSSLEGGNQPQHF
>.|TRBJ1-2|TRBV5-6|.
TGTGCCAGCAGGAGGGGGGGCCTAGATGGCTACACCTTC
CASRRGGLDGYTF
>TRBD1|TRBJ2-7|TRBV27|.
TGTGCCAGTAGGACAGGGACCGCGCAGTACTTC
CASRTGTAQYF
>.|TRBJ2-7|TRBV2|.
TGTGCCAGCAGTGAATACCAGGGGCTGCGAGAGCAGTACTTC
CASSEYQGLREQYF
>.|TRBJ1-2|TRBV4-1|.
TGCGCCAGCAGCCCCCCGGGAGGGACTGGCTATGGCTACACCTTC
CASSPPGGTGYGYTF
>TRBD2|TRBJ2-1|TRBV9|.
TGTGCCAGCAGCCGACGGGGACTAGCGGGAGGTTGGGACAATGAGCAGTTCTTC
CASSRRGLAGGWDNEQFF
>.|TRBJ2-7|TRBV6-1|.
TGTGCCAGCAGTGAATTACCGGGTCTTTCCGGCGAGCAGTACTTC
CASSELPGLSGEQYF
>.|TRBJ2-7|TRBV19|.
TGTGCCAGTAGTATGCCCCGACAGGACCTTCTCTACGAGCAGTACTTC
CASSMPRQDLLYEQYF
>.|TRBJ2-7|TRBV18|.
TGTGCCAGCTCACCGATTCATTCTGGAGACAGCTCCTACGAGCAGTACTTC
CASSPIHSGDSSYEQYF
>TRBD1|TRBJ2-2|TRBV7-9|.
TGTGCCAGCAGCTCGCGGACAGGGAACACCGGGGAGCTGTTTTTT
CASSSRTGNTGELFF
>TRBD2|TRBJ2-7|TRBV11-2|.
TGTGCCAGCAGCCCCAGGACTAGCGGGAAATACGAGCAGTACTTC
CASSPRTSGKYEQYF
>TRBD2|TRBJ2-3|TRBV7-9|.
TGTGCCAGCAGCTTAGATCTAGCGGGAGAGAGCACAGATACGCAGTATTTT
CASSLDLAGESTDTQYF
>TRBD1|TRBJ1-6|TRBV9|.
TGTGCCAGCAGTCCACAGGGGAAGTCCTATAATTCACCCCTCCACTTT
CASSPQGKSYNSPLHF
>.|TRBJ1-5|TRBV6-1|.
TGTGCCAGCAGACAGGGTTTTCAGCCCCAGCATTTT
CASRQGFQPQHF
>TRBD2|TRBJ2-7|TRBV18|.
TGTGCCAGCTCATTTAGCGGGAGGGCCTACGAGCAGTACTTC
CASSFSGRAYEQYF
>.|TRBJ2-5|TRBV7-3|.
TGTGCCAGCAGCCCACAGGGACACGGGGACCAGTACTTC
CASSPQGHGDQYF
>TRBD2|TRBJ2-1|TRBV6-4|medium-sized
TGTGCCAGCAGTGATACTAGCGGGGGGGGTAGGGATGAGCAGTTCTTC
CASSDTSGGGRDEQFF
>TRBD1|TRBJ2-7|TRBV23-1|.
TGCGCCAGCAGTCAACGAACCGGGACAGGGAATGCCTCCGAGCAGTACTTC
CASSQRTGTGNASEQYF